This entry lists 28 T cell receptor beta chains sequenced from one sample in a study of shared clonotypes between healthy human individuals (TCRdb year 2020). The library came from the immunoSEQ multiplex PCR assay. TCRdb limited this immuneACCESS table to in-frame rearrangements with V and J called. A share of clones is missing; checked studies link under half to unresolved V genes, and the rest is unexplained. For this sample the table gives around 2.5 million clones, of which 93% were detected only once. The ten largest account for about 0.39% of the sample. Sample: naive CD4+ T cells from PBMCs. The sample's cell subset or site label, in plain terms: CD45RA+ positively selected. These receptor sequences come from a man aged 18 to 35 in good health. Some clones in this sample may be carry-over from other donors' samples.

The gene calls are TRBV19 and TRBJ2-3; no definite D call. The CDR3 consists of 12 residues. With 5 bases removed from V and 2 bases from J, the gap between germline ends came to 5 bases. Germline loops: CDR1 LNHDA, CDR2 SQIVND (reference sequence). The CDR3 DNA follows: TGTGCCAGTAGTCCCTACACAGATACGCAGTATTTT. Translation: CASSPYTDTQYF.

The chain links TRBV4-1 to TRBJ1-6; 7 bases align to TRBD1. The CDR3 length is 17 residues. In germline, CDR1 is MGHRA, CDR2 YSYEKL. The V and J ends lost 0 bases and 7 bases, in that order; junction bases with no gene match: 9. The CDR3 here is CASSQDPGGTDNSPLHF. CDR3 bases: TGCGCCAGCAGCCAAGATCCAGGGGGGACGGACAATTCACCCCTCCACTTT.

The rearrangement joins TRBV6-5 to TRBJ2-7; 11 bases are a match to TRBD2. CDR3 length: 14 amino acids. V was clipped by 5 bases and J by 5 bases; unmatched bases: 5. Germline V gives CDR1 MNHEY, CDR2 SVGAGI. The CDR3 DNA reads TGTGCCAGCAGTCTCCGACTAGCGGGAAACGAGCAGTACTTC. This encodes CASSLRLAGNEQYF.

This chain connects TRBV2 to TRBJ1-1; the D is unclear. CDR1 and CDR2 (germline): SNHLY, FYNNEI. The CDR3 consists of 14 residues. The V end was cut by 2 bases, the J end by 6 bases, with 13 bases between. The CDR3 is CASSESTGGAEAFF. The CDR3 DNA reads as TGTGCCAGCAGTGAAAGTACGGGCGGAGCTGAAGCTTTCTTT.

This sequence joins TRBV28 and TRBJ1-3; the D gene is possibly TRBD1 (6 bases). CDR3 length: 14 residues. The ends were cut back, 7 bases at V and 8 bases at J, with 18 bases in the middle. The germline V gene encodes CDR1 MDHEN and CDR2 SYDVKM. CDR3 in DNA: TGTGCCAGCACCCTGGGGGGGGGCTTCGACACCATATATTTT. Encoded protein: CASTLGGGFDTIYF.

The gene calls are TRBV5-1 and TRBJ1-4, with D hard to call. The V gene's germline CDR1 is SGHRS and CDR2 YFSETQ. Trimming took off 5 bases at V and 0 bases at J, with 8 bases between the two ends. This CDR3 has 14 amino acids. The CDR3 protein is CASSVETTNEKLFF. CDR3 DNA sequence: TGCGCCAGCAGTGTGGAAACAACTAATGAAAAACTGTTTTTT.

The chain uses TRBV19 and TRBJ1-5; TRBD1 aligns across 8 bases. Trimming at V came to 3 bases and at J to 0 bases, leaving 13 bases not matched to a gene. The V gene's germline CDR1 is LNHDA and CDR2 SQIVND (reference sequence). The CDR3 length is 19 residues. CDR3 protein: CASSILDRAGAYSNQPQHF. The DNA for the CDR3 is TGTGCCAGTAGTATTCTGGACAGGGCGGGGGCCTATAGCAATCAGCCCCAGCATTTT.

CDR3 sequence (DNA): TGTGCCACCAGCAGGGGAGGAAAACACGCCTATGGCTACACCTTC. Amino acids: CATSRGGKHAYGYTF. The rearrangement joins TRBV15 to TRBJ1-2; D is undetermined. The CDR3 runs to 15 residues. Trimming took 3 bases from V and 4 from J, leaving 15 bases between them. Germline-derived CDR1 and CDR2 are LNHNV and YYDKDF (reference sequence).

V and J are TRBV29-1 and TRBJ2-5, with D unclear. The CDR3 is 11 residues long. V dropped 7 bases and J dropped 3 bases, with 9 bases sitting between them. The V gene's germline CDR1 is SQVTM and CDR2 ANQGSEA. Here the CDR3 reads CSAGKEETQYF. The CDR3 DNA reads TGCAGCGCTGGGAAAGAAGAGACCCAGTACTTC.

This clone was counted a single time. The chain employs TRBV12-2 and TRBJ1-5; the DNA was not used to check the table's D call, TRBD1. TRBV12-2 is shown as a pseudogene. The length of the CDR3 is 15 residues. For the CDR3, the DNA is TGTGCAAGTCGCTTAGCCTCTTACCTCAGTCAGCCCCAGCATTTT. This translates into CASRLASYLSQPQHF.

CDR3 in DNA: TGTGCCAGCAGCTCCACGGGGGACCGCCAAGAGACCCAGTACTTC. Its translation is CASSSTGDRQETQYF. The chain employs TRBV7-2 and TRBJ2-5; D possibly corresponds to TRBD2 (6 bases). There are 15 residues in the CDR3. In germline, CDR1 is SGHTA, CDR2 FQGNSA. Trimming left V 4 bases short and J 1 base short, with 13 bases between.

This chain links TRBV2 with TRBJ2-5; no reliable D call. The CDR3 sequence is 11 residues long. The germline V gene has CDR1 SNHLY and CDR2 FYNNEI. Trimming removed 1 base from V and 9 bases from J, with 6 bases in between. CDR3 sequence reads: CASSEGAAQYF. DNA of the CDR3: TGTGCCAGCAGTGAAGGCGCGGCCCAGTACTTC.

The V and J genes are TRBV28 and TRBJ2-5; D possibly matches TRBD1 or TRBD2 (6 bases each). V was shortened by 6 bases and J by 4 bases, with 21 bases between the two germline ends. The CDR3 loop spans 16 amino acids. Germline V gene sequence: CDR1 MDHEN, CDR2 SYDVKM. The CDR3 is CASRPGAPVRGETQYF. Here the CDR3 DNA reads TGTGCCAGCAGGCCGGGGGCCCCCGTCCGGGGAGAGACCCAGTACTTC.

The CDR3 reads CASSVPQGLNTQYF. In DNA form, the CDR3 reads TGTGCCAGCAGCGTTCCACAGGGACTGAATACGCAGTATTTT. This chain joins TRBV11-2 and TRBJ2-3, with D tentatively TRBD1 or TRBD2 (6 bases each). Per the germline V gene, CDR1 is SGHAT and CDR2 is FQNNGV. V gave up 5 bases and J gave up 7 bases, with 16 bases separating them. The CDR3 runs 14 residues.

The rearrangement uses TRBV2 and TRBJ1-3; no clear D. Germline V gives CDR1 SNHLY, CDR2 FYNNEI. The CDR3 consists of 12 residues. V was trimmed by 8 bases and J by 8 bases, leaving 13 bases between them. The CDR3 loop reads CASRNLGYTIYF. The CDR3, as DNA: TGTGCCAGCCGAAACCTAGGGTACACCATATATTTT.

This clone was seen a single time. The chain carries TRBV11-2 and TRBJ2-3; D unresolved. CDR3 length: 15 amino acids. Germline loops: CDR1 SGHAT, CDR2 FQNNGV. The germline V and J ends were trimmed by 2 bases and 1 base, with 10 bases remaining between them. The CDR3 here is CASSLTGVGTDTQYF. CDR3 coding DNA: TGTGCCAGCAGCTTAACTGGGGTGGGCACAGATACGCAGTATTTT. Based on the CDR3 plus reference TRBV11-2 and TRBJ2-3, the full variable domain is EAGVAQSPRYKIIEKRQSVAFWCNPISGHATLYWYQQILGQGPKLLIQFQNNGVVDDSQLPKDRFSAERLKGVDSTLKIQPAKLEDSAVYLCASSLTGVGTDTQYFGPGTRLTVL.

With respect to this clone: Other nucleotide sequences in the sample specify the same CDR3. The chain uses TRBV2 and TRBJ2-1; perhaps TRBD1 as D (6 bases). Looked up from germline, CDR1 is SNHLY and CDR2 is FYNNEI. CDR3 length: 13 residues. V was trimmed by 3 bases and J by 6 bases, leaving 9 bases between them. Written as DNA, the CDR3 is TGTGCCAGCAGTGAGGAAGGGGGCAATGAGCAGTTCTTC. It specifies CASSEEGGNEQFF.

This clone was observed a few times. The chain links TRBV2 to TRBJ1-1; no reliable D call. Germline V gene data show CDR1 as SNHLY and CDR2 as FYNNEI. The CDR3 consists of 11 residues. V was shortened by 7 bases and J by 7 bases, with 10 bases between the two germline ends. CDR3 in DNA: TGTGCCAGCAATCCCGGGTTTGAAGCTTTCTTT. This codes for CASNPGFEAFF.

The chain couples TRBV28 to TRBJ2-1; D gene uncertain. This CDR3 is built from 15 residues. Germline V gene lookup returns CDR1 MDHEN and CDR2 SYDVKM. V was clipped by 5 bases and J by 2 bases, with 13 bases between them. The CDR3 loop is CASSLAQVTYNEQFF. In DNA, the CDR3 is TGTGCCAGCAGTCTGGCCCAGGTTACCTACAATGAGCAGTTCTTC.

The chain combines TRBV7-2 with TRBJ1-1; no clear D gene. The CDR3 length is 15 residues. Between the trimmed V and J ends, which lost 0 bases and 1 base, there was a span of 9 bases. In germline, CDR1 is SGHTA, CDR2 FQGNSA. The CDR3 region is CASSLALIPNTEAFF. In DNA form, the CDR3 reads TGTGCCAGCAGCTTAGCGCTAATTCCGAACACTGAAGCTTTCTTT.

V gene TRBV14 combines with J gene TRBJ2-5; TRBD1 might be the D (6 bases). Trimming stripped 5 bases from V and 3 bases from J, with 19 bases between. Germline CDR1 reads SGHDN; CDR2 reads FVKESK. The CDR3 totals 16 residues. CDR3 coding DNA: TGTGCCAGCAGCGACCAACAGGGTGTAGTGAAAGAGACCCAGTACTTC. This translates into CASSDQQGVVKETQYF.

CDR3 in amino acids: CASSRFNQPQHF. CDR3 sequence (DNA): TGTGCCAGCAGCCGGTTCAATCAGCCCCAGCATTTT. The chain carries TRBV7-8 and TRBJ1-5; no clear D. Germline CDR1 reads SGHVS; CDR2 reads FQNEAQ. CDR3 length: 12 amino acids. Trimming stripped 5 bases from V and 3 bases from J, with 5 bases between.

The chain is built from TRBV7-3 and TRBJ2-7; perhaps TRBD2 as D (6 bases). This CDR3 is built from 15 residues. Trimming took off 1 base at V and 5 bases at J, with 15 bases between the two ends. Germline assignment: CDR1 SGHTA and CDR2 FQGTGA. In DNA, the CDR3 is TGTGCCAGCAGCTTAAGTCGCGGGGAGCGGGACGAGCAGTACTTC. It encodes CASSLSRGERDEQYF.

This chain uses TRBV5-4 with TRBJ2-7; 8 positions agree with TRBD1. Looked up from germline, CDR1 is SGHNT and CDR2 is YYREEE (reference sequence). The CDR3 covers 14 residues. V shed 4 bases and J 5 bases; nucleotides not matched to a gene: 8. As DNA, the CDR3 is TGTGCCAGCAGCCCGCGGACAGGGACGGACGAGCAGTACTTC. It encodes CASSPRTGTDEQYF.

The chain carries TRBV4-2 and TRBJ2-1; unclear D gene. Trimming stripped 1 base from V and 3 bases from J, with 10 bases between. The CDR3 is 15 residues long. The germline V gene encodes CDR1 LGHNA and CDR2 YNFKEQ. The CDR3 region is CASSQGNRFYNEQFF. The CDR3 DNA reads TGTGCCAGCAGCCAAGGGAATCGATTCTACAATGAGCAGTTCTTC.

The rearrangement joins TRBV6-1 to TRBJ2-5; possibly TRBD2 for D (5 bases). Germline V CDR1 and CDR2: MNHNS, SASEGT. The length of the CDR3 is 14 residues. The V and J ends lost 5 bases and 0 bases respectively, with 10 bases between them. CDR3 in amino acids: CASSNRGDQETQYF. The CDR3 DNA is TGTGCCAGCAGTAACCGGGGAGACCAAGAGACCCAGTACTTC.

The rearrangement joins TRBV13 to TRBJ1-5; no reliable D call. The germline V gene encodes CDR1 PRHDT and CDR2 FYEKMQ (reference sequence). Trimming left V 0 bases short and J 0 bases short, with 9 bases between. This CDR3 has 16 amino acids. The CDR3 region has the DNA TGTGCCAGCAGCTTAGGCCCCCCGAATAGCAATCAGCCCCAGCATTTT. Protein sequence: CASSLGPPNSNQPQHF.

This clone was seen just once. The V and J genes are TRBV7-9 and TRBJ2-1; 9 nucleotides align to TRBD1. V dropped 4 bases and J dropped 1; count of bases not matched to a gene: 5. From germline, CDR1 is SEHNR and CDR2 FQNEAQ (reference sequence). CDR3 length: 16 residues. The DNA of the CDR3 is TGTGCCAGCAGCTCCGACAGGGGGAGATCCTACAATGAGCAGTTCTTC. It codes for CASSSDRGRSYNEQFF.